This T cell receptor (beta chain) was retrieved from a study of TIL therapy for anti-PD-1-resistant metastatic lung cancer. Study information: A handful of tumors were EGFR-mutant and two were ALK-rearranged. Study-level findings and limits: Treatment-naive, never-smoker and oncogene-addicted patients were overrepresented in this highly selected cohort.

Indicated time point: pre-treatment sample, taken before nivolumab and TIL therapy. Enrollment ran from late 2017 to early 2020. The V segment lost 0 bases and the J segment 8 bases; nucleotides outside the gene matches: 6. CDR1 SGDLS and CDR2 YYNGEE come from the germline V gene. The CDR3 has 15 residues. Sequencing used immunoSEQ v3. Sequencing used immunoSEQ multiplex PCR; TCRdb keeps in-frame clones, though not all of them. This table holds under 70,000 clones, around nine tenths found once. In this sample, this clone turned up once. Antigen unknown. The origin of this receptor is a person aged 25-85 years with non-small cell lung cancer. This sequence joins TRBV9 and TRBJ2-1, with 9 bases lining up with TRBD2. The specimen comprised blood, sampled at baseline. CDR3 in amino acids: CASSVVAGGLDEQFF. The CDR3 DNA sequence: TGTGCCAGCAGCGTAGTGGCGGGGGGGCTAGATGAGCAGTTCTTC.